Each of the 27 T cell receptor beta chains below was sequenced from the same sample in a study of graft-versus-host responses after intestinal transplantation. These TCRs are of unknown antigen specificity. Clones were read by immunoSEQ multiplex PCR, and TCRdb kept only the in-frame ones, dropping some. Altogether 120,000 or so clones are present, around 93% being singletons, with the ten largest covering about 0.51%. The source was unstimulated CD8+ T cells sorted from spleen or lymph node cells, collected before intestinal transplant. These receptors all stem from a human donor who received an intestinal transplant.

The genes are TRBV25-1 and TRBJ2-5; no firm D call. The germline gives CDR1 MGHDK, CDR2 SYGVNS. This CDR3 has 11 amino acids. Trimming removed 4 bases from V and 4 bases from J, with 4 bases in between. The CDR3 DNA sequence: TGTGCCAGCAGTGGAGGAGAGACCCAGTACTTC. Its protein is CASSGGETQYF.

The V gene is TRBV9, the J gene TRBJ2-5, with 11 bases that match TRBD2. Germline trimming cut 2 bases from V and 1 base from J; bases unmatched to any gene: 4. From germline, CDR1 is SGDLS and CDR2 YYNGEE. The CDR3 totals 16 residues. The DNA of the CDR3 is TGTGCCAGCAGCGTCGACGGGACTAGCGGCCAAGAGACCCAGTACTTC. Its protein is CASSVDGTSGQETQYF.

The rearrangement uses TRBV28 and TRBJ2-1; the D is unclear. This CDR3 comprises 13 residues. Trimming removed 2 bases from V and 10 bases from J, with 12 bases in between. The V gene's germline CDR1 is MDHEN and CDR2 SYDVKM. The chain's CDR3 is CASSLVFGYEQFF. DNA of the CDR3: TGTGCCAGCAGTTTAGTCTTCGGGTACGAGCAGTTCTTC.

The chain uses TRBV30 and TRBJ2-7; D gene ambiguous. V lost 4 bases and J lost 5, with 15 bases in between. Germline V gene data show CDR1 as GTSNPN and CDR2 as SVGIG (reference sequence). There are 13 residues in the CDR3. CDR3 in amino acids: CAWTYRWGNEQYF. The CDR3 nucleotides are TGTGCCTGGACCTATAGGTGGGGAAACGAGCAGTACTTC.

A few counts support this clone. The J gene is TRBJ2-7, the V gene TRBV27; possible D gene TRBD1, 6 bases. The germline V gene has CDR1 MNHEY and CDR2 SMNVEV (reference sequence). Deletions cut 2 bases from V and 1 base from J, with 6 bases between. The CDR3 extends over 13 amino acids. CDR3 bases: TGTGCCAGCAGTTTACAGGGGTCCTACGAGCAGTACTTC. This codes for CASSLQGSYEQYF.

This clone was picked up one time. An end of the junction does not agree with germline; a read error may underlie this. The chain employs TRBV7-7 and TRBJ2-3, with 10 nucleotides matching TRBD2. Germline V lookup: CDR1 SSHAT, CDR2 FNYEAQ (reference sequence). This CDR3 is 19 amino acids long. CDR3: CASSLLSGTSVTSTDTQYF. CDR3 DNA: TGTGCTAGCAGCTTACTATCCGGGACTAGCGTAACTAGCACAGATACGCAGTATTTT.

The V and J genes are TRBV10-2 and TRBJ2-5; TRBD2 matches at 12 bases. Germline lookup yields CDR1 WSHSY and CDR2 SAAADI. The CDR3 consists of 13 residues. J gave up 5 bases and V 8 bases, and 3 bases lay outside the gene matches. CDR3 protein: CASFGTSGETQYF. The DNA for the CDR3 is TGCGCCAGCTTTGGGACTAGCGGGGAGACCCAGTACTTC.

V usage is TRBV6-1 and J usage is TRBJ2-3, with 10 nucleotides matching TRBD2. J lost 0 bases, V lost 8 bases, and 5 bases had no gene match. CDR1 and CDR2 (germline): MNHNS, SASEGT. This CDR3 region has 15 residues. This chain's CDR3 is CASSGLAASTDTQYF. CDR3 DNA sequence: TGTGCCAGCTCAGGACTAGCGGCCAGCACAGATACGCAGTATTTT.

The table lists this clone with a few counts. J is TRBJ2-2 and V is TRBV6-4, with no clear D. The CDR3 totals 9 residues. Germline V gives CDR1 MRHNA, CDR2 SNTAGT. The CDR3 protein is CPPVRELFF. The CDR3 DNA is TGTCCCCCCGTGCGTGAGCTGTTTTTT.

This CDR3 reads CASRDGLAASYEQYF. In nucleotides, the CDR3 is TGTGCCAGCAGGGACGGACTAGCGGCCTCCTACGAGCAGTACTTC. The rearrangement links TRBV2 to TRBJ2-7; 10 bases agree with TRBD2. Trimming removed 6 bases from V and 0 bases from J; junction bases left unmatched: 5. The CDR3 has 15 amino acids. Germline assignment: CDR1 SNHLY and CDR2 FYNNEI.

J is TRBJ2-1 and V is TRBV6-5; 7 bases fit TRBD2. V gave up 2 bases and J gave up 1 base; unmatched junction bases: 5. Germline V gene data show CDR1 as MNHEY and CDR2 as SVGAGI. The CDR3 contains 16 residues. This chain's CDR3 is CASSYPQGGSYNEQFF. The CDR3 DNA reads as TGTGCCAGCAGTTACCCCCAGGGAGGGTCCTACAATGAGCAGTTCTTC.

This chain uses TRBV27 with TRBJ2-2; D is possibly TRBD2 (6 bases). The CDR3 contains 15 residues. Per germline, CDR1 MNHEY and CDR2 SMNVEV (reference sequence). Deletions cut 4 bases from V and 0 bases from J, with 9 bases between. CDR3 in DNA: TGTGCCAGCAGTTCGGGACTCTCGAACACCGGGGAGCTGTTTTTT. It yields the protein CASSSGLSNTGELFF.

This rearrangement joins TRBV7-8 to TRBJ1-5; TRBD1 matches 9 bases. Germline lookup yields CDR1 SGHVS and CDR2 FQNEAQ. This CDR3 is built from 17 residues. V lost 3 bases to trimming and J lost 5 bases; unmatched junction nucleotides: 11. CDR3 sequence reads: CASSLGKRTGAHQPQHF. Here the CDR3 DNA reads TGTGCCAGCAGCTTGGGAAAGCGGACAGGGGCACATCAGCCCCAGCATTTT.

The CDR3 nucleotides read TGTGCCAGCAGGGGGAGGACTAGCGGCCGAAACAATGAGCAGTTCTTC. Its translation: CASRGRTSGRNNEQFF. The chain recombines TRBV9 with TRBJ2-1; 10 nucleotides match TRBD2. The V gene end was trimmed by 5 bases and the J gene end by 5 bases; junction bases not matched to a gene: 10. This CDR3 is built from 16 residues. From germline, CDR1 is SGDLS and CDR2 YYNGEE.

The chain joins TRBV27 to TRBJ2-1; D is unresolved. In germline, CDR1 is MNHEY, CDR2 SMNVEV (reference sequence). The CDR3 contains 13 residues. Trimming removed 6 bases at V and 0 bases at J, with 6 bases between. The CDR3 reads CASRLSSYNEQFF. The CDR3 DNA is TGTGCCAGCAGGCTAAGCTCCTACAATGAGCAGTTCTTC.

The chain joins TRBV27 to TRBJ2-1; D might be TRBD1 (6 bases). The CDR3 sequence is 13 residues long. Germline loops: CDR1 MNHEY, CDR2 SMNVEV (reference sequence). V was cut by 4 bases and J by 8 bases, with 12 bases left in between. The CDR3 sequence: CASSSDSSHEQFF. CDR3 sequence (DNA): TGTGCCAGCAGTTCGGACAGTTCCCATGAGCAGTTCTTC.

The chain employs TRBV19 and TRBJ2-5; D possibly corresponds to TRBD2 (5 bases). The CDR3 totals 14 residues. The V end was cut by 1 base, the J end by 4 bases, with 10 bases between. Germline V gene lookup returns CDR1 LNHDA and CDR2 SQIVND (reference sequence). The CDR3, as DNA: TGTGCCAGTAGTATAGGAGGGAGTGGAGAGACCCAGTACTTC. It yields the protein CASSIGGSGETQYF.

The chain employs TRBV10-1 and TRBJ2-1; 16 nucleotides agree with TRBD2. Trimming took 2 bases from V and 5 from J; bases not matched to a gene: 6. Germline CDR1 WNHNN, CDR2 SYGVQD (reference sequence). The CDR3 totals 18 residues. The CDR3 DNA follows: TGCGCCAGCAGTGAGAGCGGGGGACTAGCGGGAGGGAACAATGAGCAGTTCTTC. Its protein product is CASSESGGLAGGNNEQFF.

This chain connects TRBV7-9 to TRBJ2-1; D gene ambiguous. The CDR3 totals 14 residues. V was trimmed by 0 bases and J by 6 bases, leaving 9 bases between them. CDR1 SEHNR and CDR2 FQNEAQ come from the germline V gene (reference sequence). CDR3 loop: CASSLATASNEQFF. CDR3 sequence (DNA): TGTGCCAGCAGCTTAGCCACAGCATCCAATGAGCAGTTCTTC. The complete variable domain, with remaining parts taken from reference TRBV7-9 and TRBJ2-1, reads DTGVSQNPRHKITKRGQNVTFRCDPISEHNRLYWYRQTLGQGPEFLTYFQNEAQLEKSRLLSDRFSAERPKGSFSTLEIQRTEQGDSAMYLCASSLATASNEQFFGPGTRLTVL.

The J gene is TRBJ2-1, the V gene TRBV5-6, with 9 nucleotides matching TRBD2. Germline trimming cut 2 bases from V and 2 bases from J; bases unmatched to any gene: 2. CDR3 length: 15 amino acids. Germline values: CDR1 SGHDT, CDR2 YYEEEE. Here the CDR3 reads CASSFGTSTYNEQFF. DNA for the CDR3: TGTGCCAGCAGCTTCGGGACTAGCACCTACAATGAGCAGTTCTTC.

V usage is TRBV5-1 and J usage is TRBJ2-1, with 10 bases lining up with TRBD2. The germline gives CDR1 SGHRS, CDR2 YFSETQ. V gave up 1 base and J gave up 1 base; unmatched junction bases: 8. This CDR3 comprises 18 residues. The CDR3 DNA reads TGCGCCAGCAGCTTGCAAGCGGGAGGGGGGGGGTCCTACAATGAGCAGTTCTTC. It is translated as CASSLQAGGGGSYNEQFF.

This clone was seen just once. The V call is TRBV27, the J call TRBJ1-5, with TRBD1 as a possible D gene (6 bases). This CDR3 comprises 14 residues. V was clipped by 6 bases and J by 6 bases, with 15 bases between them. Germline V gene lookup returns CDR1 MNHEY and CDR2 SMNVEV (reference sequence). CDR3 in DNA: TGTGCCAGCAGACTTATCACAGGGAGTCAGCCCCAGCATTTT. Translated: CASRLITGSQPQHF.

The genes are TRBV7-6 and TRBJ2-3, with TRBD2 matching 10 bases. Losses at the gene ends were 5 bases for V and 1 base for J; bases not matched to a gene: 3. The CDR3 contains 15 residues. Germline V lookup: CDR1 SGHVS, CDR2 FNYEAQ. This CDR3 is CASSPGTSGTDTQYF. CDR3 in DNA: TGTGCCAGCAGCCCAGGGACTAGCGGCACAGATACGCAGTATTTT.

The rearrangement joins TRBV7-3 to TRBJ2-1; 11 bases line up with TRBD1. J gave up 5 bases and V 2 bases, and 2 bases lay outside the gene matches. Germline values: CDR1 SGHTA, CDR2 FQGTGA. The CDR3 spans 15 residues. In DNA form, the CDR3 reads TGTGCCAGCAGCTTAGGGACAGGGGGTAACAATGAGCAGTTCTTC. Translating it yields CASSLGTGGNNEQFF.

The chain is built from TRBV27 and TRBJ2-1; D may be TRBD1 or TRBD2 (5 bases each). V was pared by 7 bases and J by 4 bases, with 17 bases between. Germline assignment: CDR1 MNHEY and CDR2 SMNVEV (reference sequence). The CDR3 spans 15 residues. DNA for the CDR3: TGTGCCAGCACCCAGTCGGGACGGATATACAATGAGCAGTTCTTC. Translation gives CASTQSGRIYNEQFF.

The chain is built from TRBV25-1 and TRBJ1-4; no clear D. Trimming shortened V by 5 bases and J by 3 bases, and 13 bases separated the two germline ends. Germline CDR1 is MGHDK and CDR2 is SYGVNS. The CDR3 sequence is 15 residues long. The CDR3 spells CASSSMVVANEKLFF. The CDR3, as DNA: TGTGCCAGCAGTTCAATGGTTGTAGCTAATGAAAAACTGTTTTTT.

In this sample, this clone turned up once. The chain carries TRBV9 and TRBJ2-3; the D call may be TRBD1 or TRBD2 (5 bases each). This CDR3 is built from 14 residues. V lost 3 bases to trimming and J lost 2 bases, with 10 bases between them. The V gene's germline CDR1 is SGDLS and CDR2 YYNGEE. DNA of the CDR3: TGTGCCAGCAGCGGCCGGGACCTCACAGATACGCAGTATTTT. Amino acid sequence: CASSGRDLTDTQYF.